Below are 29 T cell receptor beta chains sequenced from a single sample in a study of cytomegalovirus exposure and HLA in healthy donors. PCR used 60 Vbeta primers and 13 Jbeta primers. Clones were sequenced by immunoSEQ multiplex PCR, and TCRdb holds only the in-frame ones, with some missing. The repertoire holds 160,000 or so clones, approximately 80% seen once, with 4.9% in the top ten. Sequenced: PBMCs. These receptors all come from a woman aged 18-30 years in good health and CMV-seropositive.

The chain links TRBV5-1 to TRBJ1-6, with a weak D call TRBD1 (5 bases). With 6 bases removed from V and 2 bases from J, the gap between germline ends came to 18 bases. This CDR3 has 17 residues. Germline CDR1 reads SGHRS; CDR2 reads YFSETQ. This chain's CDR3 is CASTQIPDTTYNSPLHF. CDR3 bases: TGCGCCAGCACCCAAATTCCGGACACGACCTATAATTCACCCCTCCACTTT.

The chain carries TRBV19 and TRBJ2-5; D is possibly TRBD1 (5 bases). The ends were cut back, 3 bases at V and 1 base at J, with 12 bases in the middle. Germline V CDR1 and CDR2: LNHDA, SQIVND (reference sequence). This CDR3 is 15 amino acids long. CDR3 DNA sequence: TGTGCCAGTAGTATGGTCCAGGGTTCCCAAGAGACCCAGTACTTC. It specifies CASSMVQGSQETQYF.

The genes are TRBV6-5 and TRBJ2-7, with 9 positions matching TRBD2. CDR1 MNHEY and CDR2 SVGAGI come from the germline V gene. This CDR3 region has 14 residues. Unmatched junction bases numbered 0, after V lost 0 bases and J lost 3 bases. CDR3 sequence (DNA): TGTGCCAGCAGTTACTCGACTAGCGGCTACGAGCAGTACTTC. Translating it yields CASSYSTSGYEQYF.

DNA for the CDR3: TGTGCCAGCAGCGTAGGGGGCAGACCCCTCGCCGGGGAGCTGTTTTTT. Translation gives CASSVGGRPLAGELFF. The gene calls are TRBV9 and TRBJ2-2, with D possibly being TRBD1 (5 bases). Trimming shortened V by 0 bases and J by 6 bases, and 15 bases separated the two germline ends. This CDR3 spans 16 amino acids. Looked up from germline, CDR1 is SGDLS and CDR2 is YYNGEE.

V gene TRBV7-9 combines with J gene TRBJ2-5; no clear D. There are 12 residues in the CDR3. The germline gives CDR1 SEHNR, CDR2 FQNEAQ (reference sequence). Deletions cut 3 bases from V and 3 bases from J, with 5 bases between. The CDR3 nucleotides read TGTGCCAGCAGCTTTCAGGAAGAGACCCAGTACTTC. Protein sequence: CASSFQEETQYF.

The chain employs TRBV5-1 and TRBJ2-4; D perhaps matches TRBD2 (6 bases). Trimming removed 4 bases from V and 10 bases from J, with 24 bases in between. CDR1 and CDR2 (germline): SGHRS, YFSETQ. The CDR3 is 16 amino acids. CDR3 sequence: CASSRFGGAASLIQYF. The CDR3 DNA is TGCGCCAGCAGCCGTTTTGGCGGGGCGGCCAGCCTTATTCAGTACTTC.

This rearrangement joins TRBV4-1 to TRBJ2-7; 10 nucleotides line up with TRBD2. The germline CDR1 and CDR2 sequences are MGHRA and YSYEKL. V was clipped by 0 bases and J by 3 bases; unmatched bases: 2. The CDR3 loop spans 15 amino acids. The CDR3 region is CASSQETSGVYEQYF. In DNA, the CDR3 is TGCGCCAGCAGCCAAGAAACTAGCGGGGTCTACGAGCAGTACTTC.

The V call is TRBV2, the J call TRBJ1-5; D call uncertain. Trimming shortened V by 4 bases and J by 0 bases, and 10 bases separated the two germline ends. The CDR3 runs to 15 residues. Looked up from germline, CDR1 is SNHLY and CDR2 is FYNNEI. The CDR3 bases are TGTGCCAGCAGTGTAGGAGCTTATAGCAATCAGCCCCAGCATTTT. Translation gives CASSVGAYSNQPQHF. The full variable domain, completed using reference TRBV2 and TRBJ1-5, is EPEVTQTPSHQVTQMGQEVILRCVPISNHLYFYWYRQILGQKVEFLVSFYNNEISEKSEIFDDQFSVERPDGSNFTLKIRSTKLEDSAMYFCASSVGAYSNQPQHFGDGTRLSIL.

This clone was observed a few times. The chain uses TRBV5-1 and TRBJ1-4; the match to TRBD1 covers 8 bases. This CDR3 is 16 amino acids long. Trimming took 0 bases from V and 7 from J; bases not matched to a gene: 8. Per germline, CDR1 SGHRS and CDR2 YFSETQ. The CDR3 DNA follows: TGCGCCAGCAGCTTGGAACCGAGACAGGGGACTGAAAAACTGTTTTTT. As protein: CASSLEPRQGTEKLFF.

In its sample, this clone was seen once. V gene TRBV6-6 combines with J gene TRBJ1-1; D gene uncertain. With 6 bases removed from V and 0 bases from J, the gap between germline ends came to 11 bases. CDR1 and CDR2 from the germline V gene are MNHNY and SVGAGI (reference sequence). The CDR3 is 14 amino acids. CDR3 region: CASSPGGLNTEAFF. CDR3 coding DNA: TGTGCCAGCAGCCCCGGAGGGCTGAACACTGAAGCTTTCTTT.

The gene calls are TRBV27 and TRBJ2-1; a weak D match, TRBD1 (5 bases). Germline V gives CDR1 MNHEY, CDR2 SMNVEV (reference sequence). CDR3 length: 16 amino acids. Between the trimmed V and J ends, which lost 4 bases and 5 bases, there was a span of 18 bases. The CDR3 loop reads CASSSNRLPLNNEQFF. The CDR3 DNA reads TGTGCCAGCAGTTCTAACAGGCTCCCCCTAAACAATGAGCAGTTCTTC.

The rearrangement links TRBV29-1 to TRBJ1-2; a weak D match, TRBD1 (6 bases). There are 13 residues in the CDR3. The V and J ends lost 6 bases and 0 bases respectively, with 11 bases between them. CDR1 SQVTM and CDR2 ANQGSEA come from the germline V gene. The CDR3 loop reads CSVRQASNYGYTF. In nucleotides, the CDR3 is TGCAGCGTCCGACAGGCTTCTAACTATGGCTACACCTTC.

The chain recombines TRBV5-6 with TRBJ1-2; TRBD1 aligns across 12 bases. Germline V gives CDR1 SGHDT, CDR2 YYEEEE. The J segment lost 4 bases and the V segment lost 4 bases, leaving 5 bases of the junction unmatched. The CDR3 length is 15 residues. For the CDR3, the DNA is TGTGCCAGCAGCATGGGACAGGGGGCGGTCTATGGCTACACCTTC. Residues: CASSMGQGAVYGYTF. Combining the CDR3 with reference TRBV5-6 and TRBJ1-2 gives the whole variable domain DAGVTQSPTHLIKTRGQQVTLRCSPKSGHDTVSWYQQALGQGPQFIFQYYEEEERQRGNFPDRFSGHQFPNYSSELNVNALLLGDSALYLCASSMGQGAVYGYTFGSGTRLTVV.

The genes are TRBV11-2 and TRBJ1-1; TRBD1 might be the D (5 bases). Germline V gene data show CDR1 as SGHAT and CDR2 as FQNNGV. The CDR3 length is 13 residues. V lost 0 bases and J 8 bases, leaving 10 bases between the germline ends. CDR3 sequence (DNA): TGTGCCAGCAGCTTAGAGGGGCAGGGAGAAGCTTTCTTT. It yields the protein CASSLEGQGEAFF.

This rearrangement joins TRBV21-1 to TRBJ2-3; the table's D gene call, TRBD2, was not cross checked with the DNA. TRBV21-1 corresponds to a pseudogene. The CDR3 has 19 residues. The DNA for the CDR3 is TGTGCCAGCAGCGCCCAGAAGAGGGCGGCCAATTTTAGCACAGATACGCAGTATTTT. Protein product: CASSAQKRAANFSTDTQYF.

V is TRBV6-6 and J is TRBJ1-5; 7 nucleotides match TRBD1. The CDR3 runs to 16 residues. Germline V lookup: CDR1 MNHNY, CDR2 SVGAGI (reference sequence). Unmatched junction bases numbered 2, after V lost 0 bases and J lost 0 bases. The CDR3 loop is CASSYSQGGSNQPQHF. As DNA, the CDR3 is TGTGCCAGCAGTTACTCCCAGGGGGGTAGCAATCAGCCCCAGCATTTT.

The CDR3 reads CASSEIGQYNEQFF. The CDR3 bases are TGCGCCAGCAGTGAGATAGGACAGTACAATGAGCAGTTCTTC. The rearrangement links TRBV10-1 to TRBJ2-1; perhaps TRBD1 as D (6 bases). CDR3 length: 14 amino acids. Looked up from germline, CDR1 is WNHNN and CDR2 is SYGVQD (reference sequence). Trimming cost V 2 bases and J 4 bases, with 9 bases left between them.

This chain connects TRBV11-2 to TRBJ1-4; 7 nucleotides align to TRBD1. Germline values: CDR1 SGHAT, CDR2 FQNNGV. Trimming at V came to 1 base and at J to 6 bases, leaving 8 bases not matched to a gene. This CDR3 has 16 amino acids. The CDR3 spells CASSLGYRDRDEKLFF. The DNA of the CDR3 is TGTGCCAGCAGCTTAGGTTACCGGGACAGAGATGAAAAACTGTTTTTT.

The chain couples TRBV4-3 to TRBJ2-1, with D possibly TRBD2 on 5 matching bases. The germline V and J ends were trimmed by 1 base and 15 bases, with 19 bases remaining between them. The CDR3 is 14 amino acids. Germline V gene data show CDR1 as LGHNA and CDR2 as YSLEER. DNA of the CDR3: TGCGCCAGCAGCCAAGGGACTCGGCCTTCCCGAGTGTTCTTC. It yields the protein CASSQGTRPSRVFF.

The rearrangement uses TRBV25-1 and TRBJ1-6, with D possibly being TRBD1 (6 bases). With 4 bases removed from V and 10 bases from J, the gap between germline ends came to 23 bases. Per germline, CDR1 MGHDK and CDR2 SYGVNS. The CDR3 spans 17 residues. CDR3 nucleotides: TGTGCCAGCAGTGCGCGGGGGGGGATGGGGGGCAACTCACCCCTCCACTTT. Amino acid sequence: CASSARGGMGGNSPLHF.

This clone was picked up one time. This chain connects TRBV5-1 to TRBJ2-1; the match to TRBD2 covers 10 bases. CDR1 is SGHRS and CDR2 is YFSETQ in the germline V gene. The ends lost 2 bases at V and 7 bases at J; junction bases unmatched: 9. The CDR3 consists of 16 residues. CDR3 protein: CASSFLSGGASNEQFF. CDR3 DNA: TGCGCCAGCAGCTTTTTGAGCGGGGGGGCAAGTAATGAGCAGTTCTTC.

The chain recombines TRBV7-9 with TRBJ2-6; D is perhaps TRBD1 (6 bases). Trimming pared 3 bases from V and 2 bases from J, leaving 20 bases between. Germline V gives CDR1 SEHNR, CDR2 FQNEAQ (reference sequence). The CDR3 runs to 19 residues. CDR3 DNA sequence: TGTGCCAGCAGCTTTCAGGGGCTAGTAGTCCCCCCTGGGGCCAACGTCCTGACTTTC. This encodes CASSFQGLVVPPGANVLTF.

This clone appeared once. This CDR3 is CAISEGGGLVEAFF. The CDR3 nucleotides are TGTGCCATCAGTGAGGGGGGGGGTTTGGTTGAAGCTTTCTTT. This rearrangement joins TRBV10-3 to TRBJ1-1, with D maybe TRBD1 (5 bases). V gave up 2 bases and J gave up 7 bases, with 14 bases separating them. Germline lookup yields CDR1 ENHRY and CDR2 SYGVKD. The CDR3 is made up of 14 amino acids.

The chain recombines TRBV4-1 with TRBJ2-7, with D perhaps matching TRBD2 (6 bases). Looked up from germline, CDR1 is MGHRA and CDR2 is YSYEKL. This CDR3 region has 14 residues. The V gene lost 0 bases and the J gene lost 6 bases, with 12 bases spanning the gap. The CDR3 DNA follows: TGCGCCAGCAGCCAAGATCTGATCGGGGGCGAGCAGTACTTC. Translated, it gives CASSQDLIGGEQYF.

V is TRBV6-5 and J is TRBJ1-1; 8 bases agree with TRBD1. Germline V lookup: CDR1 MNHEY, CDR2 SVGAGI. The CDR3 is 14 residues long. The V and J ends lost 2 bases and 5 bases, in that order; junction bases with no gene match: 4. The chain's CDR3 is CASSYSRGHTEAFF. DNA for the CDR3: TGTGCCAGCAGTTACAGCAGGGGGCATACTGAAGCTTTCTTT.

The chain recombines TRBV2 with TRBJ2-7; TRBD2 aligns across 13 bases. J lost 3 bases, V lost 8 bases, and 7 bases had no gene match. Germline loops: CDR1 SNHLY, CDR2 FYNNEI. The CDR3 is 15 residues long. The CDR3, as DNA: TGTGCCAGCGTGCGATGGACTAGCGGGGGCTACGAGCAGTACTTC. It translates to CASVRWTSGGYEQYF.

The chain carries TRBV11-3 and TRBJ2-7; a weak D match, TRBD1 (5 bases). Germline CDR1 reads SGHNT; CDR2 reads YENEEA. V was shortened by 1 base and J by 3 bases, with 7 bases between the two germline ends. This CDR3 has 13 residues. The CDR3 spells CASSLAQGYEQYF. Written as DNA, the CDR3 is TGTGCCAGCAGCTTAGCCCAGGGCTACGAGCAGTACTTC.

The chain links TRBV11-3 to TRBJ1-6; D is uncertain. Germline values: CDR1 SGHNT, CDR2 YENEEA. CDR3 length equals 13 residues. V dropped 5 bases and J dropped 8 bases, with 10 bases sitting between them. This CDR3 is CASSRSRDSPLHF. In DNA form, the CDR3 reads TGTGCCAGCAGCCGTTCGAGGGATTCACCCCTCCACTTT.

This clone was recorded a few times. This chain connects TRBV4-3 to TRBJ1-1; D might be TRBD1 (5 bases). CDR1 is LGHNA and CDR2 is YSLEER in the germline V gene. The V gene lost 0 bases and the J gene lost 3 bases, with 11 bases spanning the gap. The CDR3 totals 15 residues. CDR3 nucleotide sequence: TGCGCCAGCAGCCAAGATCCCCAGGGTGACACTGAAGCTTTCTTT. Translation: CASSQDPQGDTEAFF.